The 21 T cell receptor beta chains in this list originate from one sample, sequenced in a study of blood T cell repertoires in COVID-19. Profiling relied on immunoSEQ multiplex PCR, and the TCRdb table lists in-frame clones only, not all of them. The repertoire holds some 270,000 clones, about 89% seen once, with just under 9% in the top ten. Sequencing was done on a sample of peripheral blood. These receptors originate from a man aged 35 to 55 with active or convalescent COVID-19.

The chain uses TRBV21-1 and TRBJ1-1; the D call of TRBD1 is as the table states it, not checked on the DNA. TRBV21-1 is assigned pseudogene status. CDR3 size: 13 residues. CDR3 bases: TGTGCCAGCAGCAAAGGACAGGGGATTGAAGCTTTCTTT. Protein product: CASSKGQGIEAFF.

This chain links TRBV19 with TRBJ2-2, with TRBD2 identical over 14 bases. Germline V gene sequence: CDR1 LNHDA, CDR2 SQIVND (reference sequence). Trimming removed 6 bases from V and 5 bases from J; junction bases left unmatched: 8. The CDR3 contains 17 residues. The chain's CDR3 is CASSRLAGGPGTGELFF. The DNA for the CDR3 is TGTGCCAGTAGCCGACTAGCGGGAGGGCCAGGAACCGGGGAGCTGTTTTTT.

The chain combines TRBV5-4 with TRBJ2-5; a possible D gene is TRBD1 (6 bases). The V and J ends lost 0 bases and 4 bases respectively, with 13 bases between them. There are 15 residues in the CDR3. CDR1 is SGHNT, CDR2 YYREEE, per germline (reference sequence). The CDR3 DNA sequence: TGTGCCAGCAGCTTGGCCAGTGGGGGCCGAGAGACCCAGTACTTC. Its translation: CASSLASGGRETQYF.

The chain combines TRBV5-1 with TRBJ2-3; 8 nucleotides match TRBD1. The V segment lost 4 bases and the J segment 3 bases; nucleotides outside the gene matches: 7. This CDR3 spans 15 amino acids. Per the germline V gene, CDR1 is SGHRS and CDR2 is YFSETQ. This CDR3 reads CASSPQGAGTDTQYF. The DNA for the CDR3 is TGCGCCAGCAGCCCTCAGGGGGCGGGAACAGATACGCAGTATTTT.

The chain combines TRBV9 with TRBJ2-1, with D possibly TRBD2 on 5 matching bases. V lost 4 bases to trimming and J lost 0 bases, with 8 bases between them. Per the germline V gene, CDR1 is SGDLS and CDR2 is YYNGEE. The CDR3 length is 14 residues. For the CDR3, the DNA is TGTGCCAGCAGCCCTGGGAGCTCCTACAATGAGCAGTTCTTC. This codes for CASSPGSSYNEQFF.

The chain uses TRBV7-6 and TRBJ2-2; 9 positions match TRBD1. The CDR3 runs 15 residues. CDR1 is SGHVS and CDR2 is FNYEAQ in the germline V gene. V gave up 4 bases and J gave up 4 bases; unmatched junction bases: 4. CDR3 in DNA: TGTGCCAGCAGCTCGGGACAGGGTTTCACCGGGGAGCTGTTTTTT. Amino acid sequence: CASSSGQGFTGELFF.

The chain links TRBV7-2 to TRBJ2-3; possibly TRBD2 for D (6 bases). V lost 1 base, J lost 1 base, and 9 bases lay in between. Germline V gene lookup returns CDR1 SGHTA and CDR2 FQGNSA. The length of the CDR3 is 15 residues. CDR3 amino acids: CASSLVTGGTDTQYF. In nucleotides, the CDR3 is TGTGCCAGCAGCTTAGTTACGGGAGGCACAGATACGCAGTATTTT.

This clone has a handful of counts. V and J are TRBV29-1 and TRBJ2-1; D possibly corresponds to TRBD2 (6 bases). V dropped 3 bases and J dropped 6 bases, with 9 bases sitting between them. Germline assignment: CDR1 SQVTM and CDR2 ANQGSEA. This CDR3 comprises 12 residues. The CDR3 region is CSVDGEANEQFF. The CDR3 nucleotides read TGCAGCGTTGATGGGGAGGCCAATGAGCAGTTCTTC.

The CDR3 nucleotides read TGTGCCAGCAGCGGGACAGCCCAAGAGACCCAGTACTTC. Its translation: CASSGTAQETQYF. The chain uses TRBV11-2 and TRBJ2-5, with 7 bases fitting TRBD1. Germline CDR1 SGHAT, CDR2 FQNNGV. The V segment lost 5 bases and the J segment 1 base; nucleotides outside the gene matches: 1. The CDR3 has 13 residues. The whole variable domain, filled in from reference TRBV11-2 and TRBJ2-5, reads EAGVAQSPRYKIIEKRQSVAFWCNPISGHATLYWYQQILGQGPKLLIQFQNNGVVDDSQLPKDRFSAERLKGVDSTLKIQPAKLEDSAVYLCASSGTAQETQYFGPGTRLLVL.

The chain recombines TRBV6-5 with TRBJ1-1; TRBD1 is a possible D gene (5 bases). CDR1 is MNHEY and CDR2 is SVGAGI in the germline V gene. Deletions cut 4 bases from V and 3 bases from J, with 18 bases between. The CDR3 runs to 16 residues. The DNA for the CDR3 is TGTGCCAGCAGTTGGCGCGCAGGGTGGTTAGACACTGAAGCTTTCTTT. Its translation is CASSWRAGWLDTEAFF.

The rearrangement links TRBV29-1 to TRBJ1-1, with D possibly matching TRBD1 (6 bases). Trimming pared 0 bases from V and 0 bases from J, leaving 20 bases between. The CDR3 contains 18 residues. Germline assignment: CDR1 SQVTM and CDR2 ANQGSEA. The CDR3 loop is CSVEDSYTDAGVNTEAFF. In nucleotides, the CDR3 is TGCAGCGTTGAAGACTCCTACACGGATGCAGGGGTGAACACTGAAGCTTTCTTT.

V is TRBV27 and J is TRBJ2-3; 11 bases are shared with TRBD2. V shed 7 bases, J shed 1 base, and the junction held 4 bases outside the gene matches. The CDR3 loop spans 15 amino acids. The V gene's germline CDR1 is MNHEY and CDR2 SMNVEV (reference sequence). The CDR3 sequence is CASKPGLAGTDTQYF. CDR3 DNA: TGTGCCAGCAAGCCGGGACTAGCGGGCACAGATACGCAGTATTTT.

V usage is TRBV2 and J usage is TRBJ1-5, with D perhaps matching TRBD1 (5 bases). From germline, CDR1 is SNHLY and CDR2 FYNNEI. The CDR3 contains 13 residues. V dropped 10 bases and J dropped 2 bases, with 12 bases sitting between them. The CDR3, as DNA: TGTGCCATTTCGGACATAGGCAATCAGCCCCAGCATTTT. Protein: CAISDIGNQPQHF.

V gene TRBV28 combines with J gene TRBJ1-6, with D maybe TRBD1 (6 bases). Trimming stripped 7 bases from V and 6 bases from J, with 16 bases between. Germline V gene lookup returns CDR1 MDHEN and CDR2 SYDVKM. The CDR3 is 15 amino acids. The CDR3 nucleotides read TGTGCCAGCAAAAGCCCGGGACACCTTAATTCACCCCTCCACTTT. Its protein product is CASKSPGHLNSPLHF.

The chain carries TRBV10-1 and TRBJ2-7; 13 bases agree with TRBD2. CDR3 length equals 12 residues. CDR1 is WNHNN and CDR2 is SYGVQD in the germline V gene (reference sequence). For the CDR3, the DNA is TGCGGTTGGACTAGCGGGGGCTACGAGCAGTACTTC. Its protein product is CGWTSGGYEQYF.

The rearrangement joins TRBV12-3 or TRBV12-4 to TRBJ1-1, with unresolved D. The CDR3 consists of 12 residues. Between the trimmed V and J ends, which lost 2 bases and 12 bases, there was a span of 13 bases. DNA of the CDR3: TGTGCCAGCAGTTTAATACTGACGGGAACTTTCTTT. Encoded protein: CASSLILTGTFF.

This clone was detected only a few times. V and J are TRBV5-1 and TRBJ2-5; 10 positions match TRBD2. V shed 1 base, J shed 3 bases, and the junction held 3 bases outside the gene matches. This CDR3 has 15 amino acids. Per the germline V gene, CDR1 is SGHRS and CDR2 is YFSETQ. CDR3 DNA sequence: TGCGCCAGCAGCTTGTTAACTAGCGGGGAAGAGACCCAGTACTTC. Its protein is CASSLLTSGEETQYF.

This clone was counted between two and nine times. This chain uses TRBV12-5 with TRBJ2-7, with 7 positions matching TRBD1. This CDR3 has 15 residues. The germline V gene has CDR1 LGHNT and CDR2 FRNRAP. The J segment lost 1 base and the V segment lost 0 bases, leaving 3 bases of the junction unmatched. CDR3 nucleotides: TGTGCTAGTGGTTTGGTACAGGGGACATCCTACGAGCAGTACTTC. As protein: CASGLVQGTSYEQYF.

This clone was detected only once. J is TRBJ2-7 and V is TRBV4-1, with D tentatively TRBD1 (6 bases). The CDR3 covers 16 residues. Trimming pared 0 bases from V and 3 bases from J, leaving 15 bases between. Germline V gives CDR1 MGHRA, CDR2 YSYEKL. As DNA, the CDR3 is TGCGCCAGCAGCCAAGACCGGACAGAGGGACACTACGAGCAGTACTTC. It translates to CASSQDRTEGHYEQYF.

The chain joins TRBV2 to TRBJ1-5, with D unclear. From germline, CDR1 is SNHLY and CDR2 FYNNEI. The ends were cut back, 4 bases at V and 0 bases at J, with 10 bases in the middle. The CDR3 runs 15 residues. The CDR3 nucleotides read TGTGCCAGCAGTGCGGGGTCCTATAGCAATCAGCCCCAGCATTTT. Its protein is CASSAGSYSNQPQHF.

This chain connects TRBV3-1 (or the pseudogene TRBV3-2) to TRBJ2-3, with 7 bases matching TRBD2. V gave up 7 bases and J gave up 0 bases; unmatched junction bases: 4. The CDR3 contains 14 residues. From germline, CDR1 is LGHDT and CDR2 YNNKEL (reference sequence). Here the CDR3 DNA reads TGTGCCAGCACGGGACTACCTAGCACAGATACGCAGTATTTT. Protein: CASTGLPSTDTQYF.